This T cell receptor beta chain was sequenced during a study of identical twins. This clonotype was seen only a few times. The antigen remains undetermined. Trimming left V 3 bases short and J 4 bases short, with 7 bases between. The CDR3 length is 13 residues. TCRdb used MiXCR to reprocess the 5' RACE reads, holding one entry per CDR3 protein. The sample has some 790,000 distinct CDR3 sequences; around a sixth are singletons. General study findings and limits: Shared out-of-frame alpha sequences (those common to twins) showed excess low generation probability. The models gave estimates that fell short of the out-of-frame TCR alpha sharing seen in monozygotic twins.

This same sample was also taken into another study, of T cells expressing NK-cell markers. Per that study: CD8+ T cells in 5 to 7 donors included dominant NKG2C+ clonotypes at roughly 1.0-8%. These clonotypes, the leaders elsewhere, also led the CD3+CD56-NKG2C+ fraction in several donors.

This receptor was taken from a woman aged 18-29 years in good health. Sequenced: PBMCs. The rearrangement joins TRBV12-3 or TRBV12-4 to TRBJ2-1; no reliable D call. This CDR3 reads CASSFPDYNEQFF. DNA for the CDR3: TGTGCCAGCAGTTTTCCAGATTACAATGAGCAGTTCTTC.